The 19 T cell receptor beta chains presented below share a single source sample, sequenced in a study of blood T cells in healthy people across ages. Sample-barcoded 5' priming and a J-beta primer mix drove a second PCR of about 6 to 12 cycles. TCRdb independently ran MiXCR on the 5' RACE reads; one entry per CDR3 protein. The repertoire holds some 1.7 million distinct CDR3 sequences, with under 30% as singletons. The sequencing input was blood. The receptors come from a woman aged 25 to 45 in good health.

This clonotype appeared many times. J is TRBJ2-3 and V is TRBV7-2; 12 bases line up with TRBD2. The CDR3 runs to 16 residues. CDR1 is SGHTA and CDR2 is FQGNSA in the germline V gene. V lost 5 bases, J lost 2 bases, and 5 bases stayed unmatched. CDR3 in DNA: TGTGCCAGCAGCCTCGGGACTAGCGGGCCCACAGATACGCAGTATTTT. It is translated as CASSLGTSGPTDTQYF.

The rearrangement links TRBV5-1 to TRBJ2-1; possible D gene TRBD1, 5 bases. The CDR3 length is 16 residues. V was cut by 4 bases and J by 8 bases, with 22 bases left in between. The germline V gene has CDR1 SGHRS and CDR2 YFSETQ. This chain's CDR3 is CASSPGLPLSVDEQFF. Written as DNA, the CDR3 is TGCGCCAGCAGCCCAGGGTTACCCCTCTCGGTAGATGAGCAGTTCTTC.

Concerning this clonotype: Germline is not matched at one junction end, which may reflect a read error. V gene TRBV27 combines with J gene TRBJ2-3; 9 positions agree with TRBD2. The length of the CDR3 is 14 residues. Per the germline V gene, CDR1 is MNHEY and CDR2 is SMNVEV (reference sequence). CDR3 sequence (DNA): TGTGTCAGCAGTTCGACTAGCGGAGGGGATACGCAGTATTTT. Protein sequence: CVSSSTSGGDTQYF.

In this sample, this clonotype turned up many times. The genes are TRBV12-3 or TRBV12-4 and TRBJ2-3; perhaps TRBD2 as D (6 bases). This CDR3 is built from 16 residues. V was pared by 5 bases and J by 4 bases, with 19 bases between. Here the CDR3 reads CASSGGTPVGADTQYF. The CDR3 nucleotides read TGTGCCAGCAGTGGCGGGACTCCGGTAGGGGCAGATACGCAGTATTTT.

This clonotype was recorded a few times. The V gene is TRBV20-1, the J gene TRBJ2-7, with 7 positions matching TRBD1. Looked up from germline, CDR1 is DFQATT and CDR2 is SNEGSKA (reference sequence). The CDR3 runs 14 residues. V shed 5 bases and J 6 bases; nucleotides not matched to a gene: 13. This CDR3 reads CSADRQGPYVEQYF. The CDR3 DNA follows: TGCAGTGCTGACCGACAGGGCCCATATGTCGAGCAGTACTTC.

This clonotype was counted a few times. CDR3 amino acids: CASSRDRGVVPYNEQFF. In DNA, the CDR3 is TGCGCCAGCAGCAGGGACAGGGGAGTAGTCCCCTACAATGAGCAGTTCTTC. This sequence joins TRBV5-1 and TRBJ2-1, with TRBD1 matching 10 bases. Germline-derived CDR1 and CDR2 are SGHRS and YFSETQ. After removal of 4 bases from V and 2 bases from J, the junction contained 9 bases not matched to a gene. The CDR3 contains 17 residues.

This clonotype was found once. V usage is TRBV6-1 and J usage is TRBJ2-4; the match to TRBD2 covers 7 bases. J was trimmed by 4 bases and V by 6 bases; bases with no gene match: 3. Per germline, CDR1 MNHNS and CDR2 SASEGT. This CDR3 is built from 13 residues. The CDR3 DNA sequence: TGTGCCAGCAGGGGGGGGGGAAAAAACATTCAGTACTTC. This codes for CASRGGGKNIQYF.

This clonotype has more than one count but fewer than ten. This sequence joins TRBV12-3 or TRBV12-4 and TRBJ1-4; no definite D call. There are 15 residues in the CDR3. With 4 bases removed from V and 0 bases from J, the gap between germline ends came to 9 bases. The CDR3 loop reads CASSYGRATNEKLFF. CDR3 nucleotides: TGTGCCAGCAGTTATGGGCGAGCAACTAATGAAAAACTGTTTTTT.

This rearrangement joins TRBV3-1 to TRBJ2-7; the D gene is possibly TRBD2 (6 bases). The CDR3 runs 17 residues. V was cut by 0 bases and J by 2 bases, with 17 bases left in between. Germline V CDR1 and CDR2: LGHDT, YNNKEL (reference sequence). The CDR3 loop reads CASSQDYGAGSTYEQYF. In DNA form, the CDR3 reads TGTGCCAGCAGCCAAGATTATGGGGCGGGATCAACCTACGAGCAGTACTTC.

The table lists this clonotype with a few counts. The chain employs TRBV6-6 and TRBJ2-1; 9 bases are shared with TRBD1. CDR3 length: 13 amino acids. Germline V gives CDR1 MNHNY, CDR2 SVGAGI (reference sequence). Trimming removed 11 bases from V and 9 bases from J; junction bases left unmatched: 11. The CDR3 DNA is TGTGCCGCGAGGGACAGGGTTATTGGTGAGCAGTTCTTC. Protein: CAARDRVIGEQFF.

This chain connects TRBV12-3 or TRBV12-4 to TRBJ2-1, with 13 bases lining up with TRBD2. V was pared by 4 bases and J by 10 bases, with 7 bases of the junction left unmatched. The CDR3 consists of 15 residues. The CDR3 spells CASSSTSGGAREQFF. CDR3 nucleotide sequence: TGTGCCAGCAGTTCAACTAGCGGGGGGGCCCGGGAGCAGTTCTTC.

To note about this clonotype: The junction does not match germline at one end; this may be a read error. Here the CDR3 DNA reads TGTGCCATCAGTGAGTCGCGGATAGGGACCCCTGGGCAGGTCTTC. Translating gives CAISESRIGTPGQVF. The genes are TRBV10-3 and TRBJ2-1; D may correspond to TRBD1 or TRBD2 (5 bases each). Germline V gene data show CDR1 as ENHRY and CDR2 as SYGVKD. The CDR3 totals 15 residues.

V and J are TRBV2 and TRBJ2-5, with TRBD2 identical over 9 bases. This CDR3 comprises 16 residues. V was pared by 6 bases and J by 4 bases, with 12 bases of the junction left unmatched. From germline, CDR1 is SNHLY and CDR2 FYNNEI. CDR3 residues: CASRIGGSGRLETQYF. CDR3 coding DNA: TGTGCCAGCAGGATAGGAGGTAGCGGGAGACTAGAGACCCAGTACTTC.

The V gene is TRBV6-1, the J gene TRBJ1-6; no firm D call. The CDR3 consists of 12 residues. V lost 7 bases to trimming and J lost 13 bases, with 14 bases between them. Per germline, CDR1 MNHNS and CDR2 SASEGT. For the CDR3, the DNA is TGTGCCAGCATCGTCCCCGGAGGGCCCCTCCACTTT. Its protein product is CASIVPGGPLHF.

Only a few counts were recorded for this clonotype. V is TRBV12-3 or TRBV12-4 and J is TRBJ1-4; tentatively, D is TRBD1 (6 bases). Trimming cost V 6 bases and J 7 bases, with 15 bases left between them. This CDR3 comprises 14 residues. The DNA for the CDR3 is TGTGCCAGCAGCCTCTCAGGGGAAGGTGAAAAACTGTTTTTT. As protein: CASSLSGEGEKLFF.

As to this clonotype: A read error may produce the germline difference seen at one junction end. This sequence joins TRBV3-1 and TRBJ2-2; the D gene is possibly TRBD2 (5 bases). CDR3 length: 13 residues. Germline CDR1 is LGHDT and CDR2 is YNNKEL (reference sequence). This CDR3 is CASQFRGTGELFF. For the CDR3, the DNA is TGCGCCAGTCAGTTTCGGGGCACCGGGGAGCTGTTTTTT.

The CDR3 sequence: CSAITGQVQPQHF. CDR3 nucleotides: TGCAGTGCTATAACAGGGCAGGTTCAGCCCCAGCATTTT. The chain is built from TRBV20-1 and TRBJ1-5; possible D gene TRBD1, 6 bases. Germline-derived CDR1 and CDR2 are DFQATT and SNEGSKA (reference sequence). V was cut by 4 bases and J by 6 bases, with 13 bases left in between. There are 13 residues in the CDR3.

This clonotype was recorded a few times. This could be a read error, since a much larger clone is one nucleotide away. The chain has TRBV5-1 and TRBJ1-2; D not resolved. Germline CDR1 is SGHRS and CDR2 is YFSETQ. The CDR3 has 14 residues. In DNA form, the CDR3 reads TGCGCCGGCAGCCCTACCACGGCTAACTATGGCTACACCTTC. It codes for CAGSPTTANYGYTF.

The V and J genes are TRBV30 and TRBJ1-2; 8 bases match TRBD1. Trimming removed 3 bases from V and 5 bases from J; junction bases left unmatched: 5. The CDR3 runs 13 residues. The germline V gene has CDR1 GTSNPN and CDR2 SVGIG (reference sequence). The DNA for the CDR3 is TGTGCCTGGAGCGGCAGGGGGCGGTATGGCTACACCTTC. Amino acid sequence: CAWSGRGRYGYTF.